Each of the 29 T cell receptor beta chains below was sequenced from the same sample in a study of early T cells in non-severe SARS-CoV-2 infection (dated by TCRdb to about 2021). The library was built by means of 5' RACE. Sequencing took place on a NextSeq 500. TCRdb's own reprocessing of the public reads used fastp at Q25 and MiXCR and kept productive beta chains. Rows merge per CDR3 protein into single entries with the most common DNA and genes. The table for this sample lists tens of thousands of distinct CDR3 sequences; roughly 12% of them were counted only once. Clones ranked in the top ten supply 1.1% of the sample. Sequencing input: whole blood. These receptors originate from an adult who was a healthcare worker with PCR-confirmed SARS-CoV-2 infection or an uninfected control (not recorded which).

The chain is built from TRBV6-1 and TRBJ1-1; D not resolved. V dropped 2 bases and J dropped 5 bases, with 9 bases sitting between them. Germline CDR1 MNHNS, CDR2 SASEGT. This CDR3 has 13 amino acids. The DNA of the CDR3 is TGTGCCAGCAGTGAAATGGCAGGAACTGAAGCTTTCTTT. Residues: CASSEMAGTEAFF.

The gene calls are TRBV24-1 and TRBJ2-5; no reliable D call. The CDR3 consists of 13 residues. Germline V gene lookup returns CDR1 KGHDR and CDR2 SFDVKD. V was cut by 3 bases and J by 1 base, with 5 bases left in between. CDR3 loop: CATSDTIQETQYF. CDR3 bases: TGTGCCACCAGTGATACGATCCAAGAGACCCAGTACTTC.

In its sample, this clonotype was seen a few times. In nucleotides, the CDR3 is TGTGCCACCAGCCAGGGGTCTGGGCGTAGCTATGGCTACACCTTC. Translation gives CATSQGSGRSYGYTF. The gene calls are TRBV24-1 and TRBJ1-2; weak D call: TRBD1 (6 bases). The V and J ends lost 7 bases and 4 bases respectively, with 18 bases between them. Germline CDR1 reads KGHDR; CDR2 reads SFDVKD. This CDR3 is 15 amino acids long.

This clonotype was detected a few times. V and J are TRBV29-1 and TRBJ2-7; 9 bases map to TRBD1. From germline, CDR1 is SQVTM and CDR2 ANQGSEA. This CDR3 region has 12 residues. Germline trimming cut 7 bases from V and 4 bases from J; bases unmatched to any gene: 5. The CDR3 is CSAQGARYEQYF. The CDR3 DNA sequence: TGCAGCGCACAGGGGGCGAGATACGAGCAGTACTTC.

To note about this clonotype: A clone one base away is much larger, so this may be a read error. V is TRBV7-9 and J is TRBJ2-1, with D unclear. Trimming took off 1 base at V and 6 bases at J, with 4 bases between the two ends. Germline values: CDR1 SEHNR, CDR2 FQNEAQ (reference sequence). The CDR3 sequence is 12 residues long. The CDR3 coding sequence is TGTGCCAGCAGCTTAGATACCAATGAGCAGTTCTTC. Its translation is CASSLDTNEQFF. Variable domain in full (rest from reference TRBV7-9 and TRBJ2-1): DTGVSQNPRHKITKRGQNVTFRCDPISEHNRLYWYRQTLGQGPEFLTYFQNEAQLEKSRLLSDRFSAERPKGSFSTLEIQRTEQGDSAMYLCASSLDTNEQFFGPGTRLTVL.

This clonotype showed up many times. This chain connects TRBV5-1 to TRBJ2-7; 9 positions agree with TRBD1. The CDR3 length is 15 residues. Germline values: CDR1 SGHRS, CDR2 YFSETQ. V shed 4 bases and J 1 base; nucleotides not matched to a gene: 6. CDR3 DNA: TGCGCCAGCAGCCCCCGGGACAGGGCGTCCTACGAGCAGTACTTC. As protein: CASSPRDRASYEQYF. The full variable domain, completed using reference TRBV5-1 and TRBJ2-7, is KAGVTQTPRYLIKTRGQQVTLSCSPISGHRSVSWYQQTPGQGLQFLFEYFSETQRNKGNFPGRFSGRQFSNSRSEMNVSTLELGDSALYLCASSPRDRASYEQYFGPGTRLTVT.

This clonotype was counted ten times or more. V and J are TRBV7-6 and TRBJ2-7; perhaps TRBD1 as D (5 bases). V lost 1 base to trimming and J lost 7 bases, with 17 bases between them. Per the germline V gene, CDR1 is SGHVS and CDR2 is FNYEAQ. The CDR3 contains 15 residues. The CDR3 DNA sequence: TGTGCCAGCAGCTTAGTTGGTTCAGGGCTGGGAGAGCAGTACTTC. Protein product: CASSLVGSGLGEQYF.

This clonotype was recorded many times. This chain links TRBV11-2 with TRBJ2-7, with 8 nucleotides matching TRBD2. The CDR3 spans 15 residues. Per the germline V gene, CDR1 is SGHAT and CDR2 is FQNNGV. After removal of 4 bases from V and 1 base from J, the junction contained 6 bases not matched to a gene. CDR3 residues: CASSSPGLGSYEQYF. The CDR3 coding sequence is TGTGCCAGCAGCTCCCCGGGACTAGGATCCTACGAGCAGTACTTC.

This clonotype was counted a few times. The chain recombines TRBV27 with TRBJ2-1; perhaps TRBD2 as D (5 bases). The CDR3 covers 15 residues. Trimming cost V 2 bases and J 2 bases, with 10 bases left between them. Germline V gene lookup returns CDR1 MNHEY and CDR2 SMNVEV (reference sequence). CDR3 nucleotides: TGTGCCAGCAGTTTAGCGGGTGGACCCTACAATGAGCAGTTCTTC. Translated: CASSLAGGPYNEQFF.

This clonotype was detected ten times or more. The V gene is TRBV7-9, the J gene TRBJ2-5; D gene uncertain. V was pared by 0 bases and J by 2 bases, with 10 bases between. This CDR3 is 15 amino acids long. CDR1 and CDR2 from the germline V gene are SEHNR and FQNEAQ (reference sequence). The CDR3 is CASSLARRSQETQYF. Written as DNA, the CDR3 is TGTGCCAGCAGCTTAGCCCGTCGGTCACAAGAGACCCAGTACTTC. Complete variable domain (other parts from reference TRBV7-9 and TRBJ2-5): DTGVSQNPRHKITKRGQNVTFRCDPISEHNRLYWYRQTLGQGPEFLTYFQNEAQLEKSRLLSDRFSAERPKGSFSTLEIQRTEQGDSAMYLCASSLARRSQETQYFGPGTRLLVL.

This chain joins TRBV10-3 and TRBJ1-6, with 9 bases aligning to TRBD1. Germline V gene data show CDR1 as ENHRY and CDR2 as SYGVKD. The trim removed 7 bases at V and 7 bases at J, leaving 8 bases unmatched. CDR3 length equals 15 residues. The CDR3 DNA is TGTGCCATCAAGCCCGGACAGGGGAAGAATTCACCCCTCCACTTT. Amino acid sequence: CAIKPGQGKNSPLHF.

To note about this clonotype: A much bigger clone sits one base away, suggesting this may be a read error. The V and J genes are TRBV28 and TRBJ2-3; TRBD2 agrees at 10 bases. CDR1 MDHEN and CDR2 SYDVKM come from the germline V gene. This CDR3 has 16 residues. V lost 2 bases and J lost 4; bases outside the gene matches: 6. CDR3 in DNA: TGTGCCAGCAGTTTAGGACTAGCGGAAGCGGCAGATACGCAGTATTTT. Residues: CASSLGLAEAADTQYF.

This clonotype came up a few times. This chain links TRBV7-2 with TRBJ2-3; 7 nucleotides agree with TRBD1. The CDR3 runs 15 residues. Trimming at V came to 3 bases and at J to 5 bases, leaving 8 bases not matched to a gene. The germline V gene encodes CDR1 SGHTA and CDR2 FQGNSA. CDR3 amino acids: CASSLSRDSGDTQYF. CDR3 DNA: TGTGCCAGCAGCTTGTCCCGGGACAGTGGAGATACGCAGTATTTT.

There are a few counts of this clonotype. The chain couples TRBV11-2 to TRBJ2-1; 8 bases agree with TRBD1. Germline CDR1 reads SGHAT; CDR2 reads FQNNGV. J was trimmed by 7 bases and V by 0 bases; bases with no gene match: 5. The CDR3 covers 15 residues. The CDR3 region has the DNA TGTGCCAGCAGCTTAGATCTTAGGACAGGGAATGAGCAGTTCTTC. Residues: CASSLDLRTGNEQFF.

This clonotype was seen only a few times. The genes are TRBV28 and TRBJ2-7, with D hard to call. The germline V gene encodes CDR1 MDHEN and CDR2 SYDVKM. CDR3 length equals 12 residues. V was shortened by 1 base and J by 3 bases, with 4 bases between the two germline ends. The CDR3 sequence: CASSLSGYEQYF. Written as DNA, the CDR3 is TGTGCCAGCAGTTTATCGGGCTACGAGCAGTACTTC.

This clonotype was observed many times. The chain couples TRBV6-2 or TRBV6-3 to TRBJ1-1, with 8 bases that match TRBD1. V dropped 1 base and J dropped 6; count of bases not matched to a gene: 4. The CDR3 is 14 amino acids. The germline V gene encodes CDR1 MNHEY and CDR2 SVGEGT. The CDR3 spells CASSYYRQGSEAFF. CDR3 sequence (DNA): TGTGCCAGCAGTTACTACCGACAGGGGTCTGAAGCTTTCTTT.

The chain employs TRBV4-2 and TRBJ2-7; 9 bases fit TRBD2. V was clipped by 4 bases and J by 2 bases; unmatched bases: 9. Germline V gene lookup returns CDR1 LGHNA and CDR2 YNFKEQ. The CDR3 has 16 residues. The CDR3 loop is CASSLVAASGAYEQYF. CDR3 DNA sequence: TGTGCCAGCAGCCTTGTGGCGGCTAGCGGGGCCTACGAGCAGTACTTC.

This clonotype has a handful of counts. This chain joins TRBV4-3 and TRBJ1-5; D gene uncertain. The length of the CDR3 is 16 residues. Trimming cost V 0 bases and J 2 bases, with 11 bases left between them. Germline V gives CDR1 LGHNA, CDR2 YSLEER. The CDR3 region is CASSQDARMGNQPQHF. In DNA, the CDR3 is TGCGCCAGCAGCCAAGATGCCAGGATGGGCAATCAGCCCCAGCATTTT.

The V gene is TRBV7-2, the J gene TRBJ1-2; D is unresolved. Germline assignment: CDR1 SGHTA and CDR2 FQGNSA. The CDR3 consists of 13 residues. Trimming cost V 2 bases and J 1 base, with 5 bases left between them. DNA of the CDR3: TGTGCCAGCAGCTTAATCAGTAACTATGGCTACACCTTC. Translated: CASSLISNYGYTF.

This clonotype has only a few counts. The CDR3 sequence is CASSSRGGGYEQYF. In DNA, the CDR3 is TGTGCCAGCAGCTCCAGGGGCGGGGGGTACGAGCAGTACTTC. V usage is TRBV7-6 and J usage is TRBJ2-7; TRBD2 matches at 8 bases. Germline CDR1 SGHVS, CDR2 FNYEAQ. The CDR3 extends over 14 amino acids. V gave up 4 bases and J gave up 4 bases; unmatched junction bases: 6.

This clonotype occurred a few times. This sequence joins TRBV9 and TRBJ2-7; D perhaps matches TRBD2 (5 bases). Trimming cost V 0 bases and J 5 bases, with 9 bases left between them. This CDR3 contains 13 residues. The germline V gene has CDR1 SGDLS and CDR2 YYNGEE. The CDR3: CASSVAKGDEQYF. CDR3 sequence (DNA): TGTGCCAGCAGCGTAGCTAAGGGAGACGAGCAGTACTTC.

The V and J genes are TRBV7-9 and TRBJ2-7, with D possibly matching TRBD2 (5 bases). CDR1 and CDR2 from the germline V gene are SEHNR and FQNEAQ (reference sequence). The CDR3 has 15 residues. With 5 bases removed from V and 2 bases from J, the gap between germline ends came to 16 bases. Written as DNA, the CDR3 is TGTGCCAGCAGCCCCCCGGCGGCGGGTGCCTACGAGCAGTACTTC. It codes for CASSPPAAGAYEQYF.

Here the CDR3 DNA reads TGTGCCAGCAGTTTTTCAGGCACCTACGAGCAGTACTTC. It is translated as CASSFSGTYEQYF. The chain uses TRBV12-3 or TRBV12-4 and TRBJ2-7; unclear D gene. This CDR3 spans 13 amino acids. V was shortened by 3 bases and J by 2 bases, with 8 bases between the two germline ends.

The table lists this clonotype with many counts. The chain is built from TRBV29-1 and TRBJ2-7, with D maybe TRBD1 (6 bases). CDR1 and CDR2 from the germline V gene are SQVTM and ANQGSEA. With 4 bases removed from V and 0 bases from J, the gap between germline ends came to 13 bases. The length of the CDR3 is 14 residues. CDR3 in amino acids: CSVAEGVPSYEQYF. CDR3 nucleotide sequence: TGCAGCGTTGCTGAGGGGGTCCCCTCCTACGAGCAGTACTTC.

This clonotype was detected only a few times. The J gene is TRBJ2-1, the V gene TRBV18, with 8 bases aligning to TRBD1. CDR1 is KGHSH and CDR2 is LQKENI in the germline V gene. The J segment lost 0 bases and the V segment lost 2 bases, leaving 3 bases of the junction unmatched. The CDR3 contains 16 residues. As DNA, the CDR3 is TGTGCCAGCTCACCAAGACAGGGGAGCTCCTACAATGAGCAGTTCTTC. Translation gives CASSPRQGSSYNEQFF.

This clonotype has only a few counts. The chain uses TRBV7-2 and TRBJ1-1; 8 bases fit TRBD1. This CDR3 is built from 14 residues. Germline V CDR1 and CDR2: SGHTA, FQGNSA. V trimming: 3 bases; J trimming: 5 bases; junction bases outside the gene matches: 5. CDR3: CASSFNTGGTEAFF. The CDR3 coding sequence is TGTGCCAGCAGCTTCAACACAGGGGGGACTGAAGCTTTCTTT.

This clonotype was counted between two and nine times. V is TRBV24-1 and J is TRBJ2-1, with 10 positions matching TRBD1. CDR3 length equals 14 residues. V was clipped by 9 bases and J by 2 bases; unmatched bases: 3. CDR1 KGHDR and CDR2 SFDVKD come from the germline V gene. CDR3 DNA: TGTGCCACCCAAGGACAGGGGGCCTACAATGAGCAGTTCTTC. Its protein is CATQGQGAYNEQFF.

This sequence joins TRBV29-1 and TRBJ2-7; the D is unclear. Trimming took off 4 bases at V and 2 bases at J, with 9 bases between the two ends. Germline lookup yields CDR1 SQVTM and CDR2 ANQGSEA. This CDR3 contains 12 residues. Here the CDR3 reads CSVGPGTYEQYF. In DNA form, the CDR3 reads TGCAGCGTTGGCCCGGGTACCTACGAGCAGTACTTC.

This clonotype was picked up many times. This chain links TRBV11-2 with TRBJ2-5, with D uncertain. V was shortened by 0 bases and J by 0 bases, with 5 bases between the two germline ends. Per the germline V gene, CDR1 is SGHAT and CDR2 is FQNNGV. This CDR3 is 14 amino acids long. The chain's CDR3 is CASSLEAYQETQYF. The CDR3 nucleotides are TGTGCCAGCAGCTTAGAAGCGTACCAAGAGACCCAGTACTTC.